This TCR beta chain was identified during a study of blood T cell repertoires in COVID-19. Across the study: Nucleic acid was either cDNA or gDNA, and it came from T cells, B-cell-depleted T cells, or PBMCs.

The germline CDR1 and CDR2 sequences are MNHNS and SASEGT. Between the trimmed V and J ends, which lost 1 base and 0 bases, there was a span of 13 bases. The CDR3 is 16 residues long. Libraries were prepared by immunoSEQ multiplex PCR; TCRdb keeps only in-frame clonotypes and omits some of them. The repertoire has some 96,000 clones, about 86% of them found once; the top ten carry 5%. Material for sequencing was peripheral blood. V is TRBV6-1 and J is TRBJ2-7; D not resolved. The source of this sequence is a human donor in a cohort sampled during active COVID-19. CDR3 in DNA: TGTGCCAGCAGTGAAGTACGCAGGCTTTACTCCTACGAGCAGTACTTC. Translating it yields CASSEVRRLYSYEQYF.